This passage covers 2 T cell receptor beta chains from one sample sequenced in a study of T cell responses to AZD1222 COVID-19 vaccine (dated by TCRdb to the early 2020s). Reading the label with the study, this specimen's time point is: baseline before first vaccination. Libraries were prepared through the immunoSEQ multiplex PCR assay. TCRdb mirrors the immuneACCESS table, restricted to in-frame sequences. Some clones are absent from its copies; in checked studies, under half trace to an unresolved V gene, and the reason for the others is unknown. The sample includes about 150,000 clones, with 80% to 90% observed a single time. Clones ranked in the top ten supply 5.1% of the sample. Here the sequenced sample was peripheral blood, taken on day 0 of AZD1222 vaccination. These receptors all come from an adult in good health.

J is TRBJ1-2 and V is TRBV5-8; possible D gene TRBD1, 5 bases. V was trimmed by 6 bases and J by 5 bases, leaving 14 bases between them. The CDR3 runs to 13 residues. Germline V gives CDR1 SGHTS, CDR2 YDEGEE. The CDR3 DNA sequence: TGTGCCAGCACCCGGGGGTACGGGTATGGCTACACCTTC. This translates into CASTRGYGYGYTF.

This rearrangement joins TRBV25-1 to TRBJ1-5, with D unclear. There are 18 residues in the CDR3. Germline V CDR1 and CDR2: MGHDK, SYGVNS. The V end lost 2 bases, the J end lost 2 bases, and 19 bases lay between the germline ends. As DNA, the CDR3 is TGTGCCAGCAGTGAAGGAGCATCGCTGGCGGGTGGCAATCAGCCCCAGCATTTT. This encodes CASSEGASLAGGNQPQHF.